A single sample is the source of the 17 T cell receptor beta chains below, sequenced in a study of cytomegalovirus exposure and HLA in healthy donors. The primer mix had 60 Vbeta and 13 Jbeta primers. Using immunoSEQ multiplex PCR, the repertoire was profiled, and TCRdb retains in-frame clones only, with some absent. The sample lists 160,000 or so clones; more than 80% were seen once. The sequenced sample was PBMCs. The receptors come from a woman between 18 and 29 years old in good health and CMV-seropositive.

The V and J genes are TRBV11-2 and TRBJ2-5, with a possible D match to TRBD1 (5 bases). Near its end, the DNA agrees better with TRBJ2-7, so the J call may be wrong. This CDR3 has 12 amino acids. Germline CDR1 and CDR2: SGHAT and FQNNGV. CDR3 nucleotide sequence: TGTGCCAGCAGCTTCCAGGGAAACGAGCAGTACTTC. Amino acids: CASSFQGNEQYF.

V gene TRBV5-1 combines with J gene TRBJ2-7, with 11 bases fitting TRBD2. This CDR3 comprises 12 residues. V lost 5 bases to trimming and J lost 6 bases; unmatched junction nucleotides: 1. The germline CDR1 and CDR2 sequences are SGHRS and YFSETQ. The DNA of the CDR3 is TGCGCCAGCAGACTAGCGGGGGCCGAGCAGTACTTC. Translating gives CASRLAGAEQYF.

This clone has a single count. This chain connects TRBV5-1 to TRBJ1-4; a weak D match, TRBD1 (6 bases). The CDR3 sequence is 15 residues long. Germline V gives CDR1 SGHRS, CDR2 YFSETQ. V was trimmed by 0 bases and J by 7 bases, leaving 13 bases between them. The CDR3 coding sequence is TGCGCCAGCAGCTTGGCGGGGGGCGGAGGTGAAAAACTGTTTTTT. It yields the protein CASSLAGGGGEKLFF. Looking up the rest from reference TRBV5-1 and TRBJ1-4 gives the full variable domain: KAGVTQTPRYLIKTRGQQVTLSCSPISGHRSVSWYQQTPGQGLQFLFEYFSETQRNKGNFPGRFSGRQFSNSRSEMNVSTLELGDSALYLCASSLAGGGGEKLFFGSGTQLSVL.

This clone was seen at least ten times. This CDR3 reads CASSEPSGGAENYEQYF. The DNA of the CDR3 is TGTGCCAGCAGCGAACCTAGCGGGGGGGCCGAGAACTACGAGCAGTACTTC. The gene calls are TRBV2 and TRBJ2-7; 12 bases line up with TRBD2. Per the germline V gene, CDR1 is SNHLY and CDR2 is FYNNEI. The CDR3 totals 17 residues. V shed 6 bases, J shed 3 bases, and the junction held 12 bases outside the gene matches.

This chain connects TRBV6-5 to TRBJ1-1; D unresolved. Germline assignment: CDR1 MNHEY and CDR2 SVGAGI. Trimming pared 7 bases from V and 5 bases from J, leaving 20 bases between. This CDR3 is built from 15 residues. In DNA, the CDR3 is TGTGCCAGCAAACTATACATCGGAGGAGAAACTGAAGCTTTCTTT. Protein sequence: CASKLYIGGETEAFF.

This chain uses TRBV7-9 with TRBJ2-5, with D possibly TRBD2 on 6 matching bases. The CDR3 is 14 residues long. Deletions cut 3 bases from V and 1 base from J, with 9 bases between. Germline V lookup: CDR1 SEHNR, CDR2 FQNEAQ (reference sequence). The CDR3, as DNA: TGTGCCAGCAGCTTCGGGGGAGGCCAAGAGACCCAGTACTTC. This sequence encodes CASSFGGGQETQYF.

CDR3 protein: CASRLKPRAYEQYF. In DNA, the CDR3 is TGTGCCAGCAGACTCAAACCCAGGGCCTACGAGCAGTACTTC. The J gene is TRBJ2-7, the V gene TRBV7-3, with a weak D call TRBD1 (5 bases). With 6 bases removed from V and 2 bases from J, the gap between germline ends came to 14 bases. From germline, CDR1 is SGHTA and CDR2 FQGTGA. The CDR3 has 14 amino acids.

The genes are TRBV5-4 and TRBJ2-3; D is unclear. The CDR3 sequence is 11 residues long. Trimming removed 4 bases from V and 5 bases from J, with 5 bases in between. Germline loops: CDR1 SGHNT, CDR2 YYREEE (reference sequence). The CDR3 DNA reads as TGTGCCAGCAGCCTTAAAGATACGCAGTATTTT. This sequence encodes CASSLKDTQYF.

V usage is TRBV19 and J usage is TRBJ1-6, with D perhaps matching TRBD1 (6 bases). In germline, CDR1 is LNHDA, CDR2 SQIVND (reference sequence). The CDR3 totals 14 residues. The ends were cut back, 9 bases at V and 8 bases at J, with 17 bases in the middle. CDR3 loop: CASQTGTQHSPLHF. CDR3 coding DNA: TGTGCCAGCCAAACAGGGACCCAGCATTCACCCCTCCACTTT.

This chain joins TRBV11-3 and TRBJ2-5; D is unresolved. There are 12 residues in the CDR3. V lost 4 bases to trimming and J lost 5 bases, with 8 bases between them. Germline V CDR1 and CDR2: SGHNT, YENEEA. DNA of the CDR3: TGTGCCAGCAGCTCAGTCGGGGAGACCCAGTACTTC. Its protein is CASSSVGETQYF. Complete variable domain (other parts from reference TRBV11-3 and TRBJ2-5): EAGVVQSPRYKIIEKKQPVAFWCNPISGHNTLYWYLQNLGQGPELLIRYENEEAVDDSQLPKDRFSAERLKGVDSTLKIQPAELGDSAVYLCASSSVGETQYFGPGTRLLVL.

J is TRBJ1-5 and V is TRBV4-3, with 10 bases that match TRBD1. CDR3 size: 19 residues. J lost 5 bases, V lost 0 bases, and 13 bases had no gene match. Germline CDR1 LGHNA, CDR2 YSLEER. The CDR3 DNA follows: TGCGCCAGCAGCCAAGATCGTGGGACAGGGGTTGGACTGGATCAGCCCCAGCATTTT. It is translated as CASSQDRGTGVGLDQPQHF.

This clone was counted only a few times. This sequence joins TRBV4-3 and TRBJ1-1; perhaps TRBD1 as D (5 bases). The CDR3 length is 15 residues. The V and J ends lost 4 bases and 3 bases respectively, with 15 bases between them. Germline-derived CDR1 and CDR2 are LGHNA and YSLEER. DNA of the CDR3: TGCGCCAGCAGCCCGGGGGTCGGATCGTACACTGAAGCTTTCTTT. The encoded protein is CASSPGVGSYTEAFF.

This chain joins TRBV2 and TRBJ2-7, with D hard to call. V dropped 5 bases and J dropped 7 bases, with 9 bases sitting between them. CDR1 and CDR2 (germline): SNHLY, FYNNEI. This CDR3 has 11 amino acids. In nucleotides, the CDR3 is TGTGCCAGCAGTCTACTGTGGGAGCAGTACTTC. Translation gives CASSLLWEQYF.

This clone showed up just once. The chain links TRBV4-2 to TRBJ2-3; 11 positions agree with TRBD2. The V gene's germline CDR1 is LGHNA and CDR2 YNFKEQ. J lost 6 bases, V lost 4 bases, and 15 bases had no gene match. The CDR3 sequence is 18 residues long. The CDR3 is CASSRETSGETTWDTQYF. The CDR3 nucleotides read TGTGCCAGCAGCCGGGAGACTAGCGGGGAGACAACCTGGGATACGCAGTATTTT.

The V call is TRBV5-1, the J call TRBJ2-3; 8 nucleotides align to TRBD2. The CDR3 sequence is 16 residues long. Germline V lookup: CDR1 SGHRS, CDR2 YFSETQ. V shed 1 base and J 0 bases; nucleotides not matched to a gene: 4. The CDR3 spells CASSLSSGASTDTQYF. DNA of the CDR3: TGCGCCAGCAGCTTGAGTAGCGGGGCCAGCACAGATACGCAGTATTTT.

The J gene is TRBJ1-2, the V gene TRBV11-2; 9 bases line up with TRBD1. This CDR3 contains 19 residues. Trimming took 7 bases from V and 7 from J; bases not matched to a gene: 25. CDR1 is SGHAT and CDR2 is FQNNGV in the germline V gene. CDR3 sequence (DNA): TGTGCCAGCACCATTACACCCGGGACAGGGCATTTCCGTCGGTCTGGCTACACCTTC. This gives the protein CASTITPGTGHFRRSGYTF.

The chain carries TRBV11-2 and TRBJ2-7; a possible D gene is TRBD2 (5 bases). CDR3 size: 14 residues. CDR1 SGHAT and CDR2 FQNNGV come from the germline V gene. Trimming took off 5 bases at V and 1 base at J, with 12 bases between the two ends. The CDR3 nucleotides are TGTGCCAGCAGCAAAGCCGGGGTTTCCTACGAGCAGTACTTC. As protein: CASSKAGVSYEQYF.